The clone carrying this T cell receptor (beta chain) was recorded many times. The target antigen is unknown. This entry comes from a study of T cells in Graves' hyperthyroidism and ophthalmopathy. Study conclusions and caveats: Peripheral blood also featured most of the thyroid clonotypes expanded above 0.001.

The CDR3 is 13 residues long. Germline V lookup: CDR1 KGHDR, CDR2 SFDVKD. V gave up 7 bases and J gave up 3 bases, with 12 bases separating them. Participants, patients aged 18 to 65, had newly diagnosed hyperthyroidism with a duration under 2 months. The authors took PBMCs from 8 to 10 ml fresh peripheral blood. Amplification of TCR beta CDR3 regions used RNA as the template. In the first-round RT-PCR of the TCR CDR3, the HTBI primer set was used. TCRdb itself ran the multiplex PCR reads through MiXCR, one entry per CDR3 protein. Of about 550,000 distinct CDR3 sequences in the sample, more than 20% were seen once.

The V and J genes are TRBV24-1 and TRBJ2-7, with D unclear. Input material: blood. This sequence originates from a man aged 18 to 29 with Graves' hyperthyroidism. DNA of the CDR3: TGTGCCACCAGCGCGGTGGGGTACTACGAGCAGTACTTC. Its protein is CATSAVGYYEQYF.